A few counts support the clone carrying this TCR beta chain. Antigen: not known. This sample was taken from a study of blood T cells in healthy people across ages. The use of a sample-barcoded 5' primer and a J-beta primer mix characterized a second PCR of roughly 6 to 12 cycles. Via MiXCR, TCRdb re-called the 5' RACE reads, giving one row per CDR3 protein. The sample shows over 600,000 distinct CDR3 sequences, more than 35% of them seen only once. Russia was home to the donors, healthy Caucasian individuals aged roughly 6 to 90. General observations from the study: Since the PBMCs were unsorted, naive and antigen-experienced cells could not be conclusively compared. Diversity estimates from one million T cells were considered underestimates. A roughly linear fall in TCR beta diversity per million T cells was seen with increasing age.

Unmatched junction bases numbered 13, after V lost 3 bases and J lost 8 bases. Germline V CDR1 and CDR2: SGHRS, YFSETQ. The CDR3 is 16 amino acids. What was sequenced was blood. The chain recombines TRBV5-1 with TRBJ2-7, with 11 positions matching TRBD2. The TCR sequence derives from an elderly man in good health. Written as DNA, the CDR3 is TGCGCCAGCAGCTCGCCCCAACTAGCGGGAGTTAATCAGCAGTACTTC. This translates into CASSSPQLAGVNQQYF.